The clone carrying this T cell receptor beta chain was picked up one time. The CDR3 has 15 amino acids. J lost 5 bases, V lost 2 bases, and 4 bases had no gene match. CDR1 SGHNT and CDR2 YYREEE come from the germline V gene (reference sequence). This entry belongs to a study of control samples from healthy donors and cancer patients. Measured with immunoSEQ multiplex PCR; TCRdb has only the in-frame clones, and not every one. The table has about 130,000 clones, 90% seen once. Sample: blood. The receptor's source is a man in his late teens or twenties in good health. The J gene is TRBJ2-5, the V gene TRBV5-4, with 12 bases that match TRBD2. This CDR3 reads CASSFLAGGRETQYF. In DNA, the CDR3 is TGTGCCAGCAGCTTCCTAGCGGGGGGGCGGGAGACCCAGTACTTC.